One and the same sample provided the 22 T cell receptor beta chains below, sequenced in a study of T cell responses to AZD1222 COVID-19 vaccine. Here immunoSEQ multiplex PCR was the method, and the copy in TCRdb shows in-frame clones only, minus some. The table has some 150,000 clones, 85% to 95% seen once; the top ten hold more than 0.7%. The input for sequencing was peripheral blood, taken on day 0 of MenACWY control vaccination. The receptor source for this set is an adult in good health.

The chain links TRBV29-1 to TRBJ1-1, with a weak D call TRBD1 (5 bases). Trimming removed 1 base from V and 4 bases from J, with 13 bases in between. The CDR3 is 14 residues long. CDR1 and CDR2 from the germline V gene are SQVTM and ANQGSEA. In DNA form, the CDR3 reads TGCAGCGTTGAAGGGCGGCGGGGGATCACTGAAGCTTTCTTT. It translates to CSVEGRRGITEAFF.

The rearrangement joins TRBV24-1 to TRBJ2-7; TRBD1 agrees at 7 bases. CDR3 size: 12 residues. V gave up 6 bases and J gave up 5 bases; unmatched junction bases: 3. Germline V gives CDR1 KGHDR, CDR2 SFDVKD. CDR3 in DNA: TGTGCCACCAGTCGACAGGGAGACGAGCAGTACTTC. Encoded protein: CATSRQGDEQYF.

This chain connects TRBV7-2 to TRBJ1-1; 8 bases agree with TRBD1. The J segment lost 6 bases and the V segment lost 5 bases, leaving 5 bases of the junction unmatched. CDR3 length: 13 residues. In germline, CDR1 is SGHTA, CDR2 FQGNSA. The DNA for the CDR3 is TGTGCCAGCAGCCATCCGACAGGGGCTGAAGCTTTCTTT. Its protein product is CASSHPTGAEAFF.

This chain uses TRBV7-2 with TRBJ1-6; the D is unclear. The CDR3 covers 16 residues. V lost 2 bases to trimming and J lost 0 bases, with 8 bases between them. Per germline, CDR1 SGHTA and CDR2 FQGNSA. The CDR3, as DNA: TGTGCCAGCAGCTTAAGGGCCACCTCCTATAATTCACCCCTCCACTTT. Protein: CASSLRATSYNSPLHF.

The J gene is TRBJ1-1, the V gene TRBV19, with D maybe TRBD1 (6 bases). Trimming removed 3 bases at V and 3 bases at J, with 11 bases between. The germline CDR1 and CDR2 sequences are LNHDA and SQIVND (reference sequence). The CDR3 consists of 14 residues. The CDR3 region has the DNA TGTGCCAGTAGTATGACAGGCGGGTACACTGAAGCTTTCTTT. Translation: CASSMTGGYTEAFF.

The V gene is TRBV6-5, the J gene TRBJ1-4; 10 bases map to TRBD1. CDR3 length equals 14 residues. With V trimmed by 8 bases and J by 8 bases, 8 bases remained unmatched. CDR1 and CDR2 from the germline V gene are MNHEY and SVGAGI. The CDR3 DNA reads TGTGCCAGCGCCCAGACAGGGGGCGTCGAAAAACTGTTTTTT. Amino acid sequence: CASAQTGGVEKLFF.

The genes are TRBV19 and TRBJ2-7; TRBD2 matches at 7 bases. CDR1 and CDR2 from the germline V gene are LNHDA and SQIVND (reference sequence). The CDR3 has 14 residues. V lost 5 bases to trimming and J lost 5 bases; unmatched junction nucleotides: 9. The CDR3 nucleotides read TGTGCCAGTAGTCTCCGGGAGGTGGCTCACGAGCAGTACTTC. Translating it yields CASSLREVAHEQYF. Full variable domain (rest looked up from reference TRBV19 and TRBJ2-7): DGGITQSPKYLFRKEGQNVTLSCEQNLNHDAMYWYRQDPGQGLRLIYYSQIVNDFQKGDIAEGYSVSREKKESFPLTVTSAQKNPTAFYLCASSLREVAHEQYFGPGTRLTVT.

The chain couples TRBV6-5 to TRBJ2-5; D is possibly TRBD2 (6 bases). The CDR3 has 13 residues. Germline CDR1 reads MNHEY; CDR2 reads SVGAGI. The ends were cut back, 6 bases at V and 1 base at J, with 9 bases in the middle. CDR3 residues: CASRDGGQETQYF. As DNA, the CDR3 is TGTGCCAGCAGGGACGGGGGCCAAGAGACCCAGTACTTC.

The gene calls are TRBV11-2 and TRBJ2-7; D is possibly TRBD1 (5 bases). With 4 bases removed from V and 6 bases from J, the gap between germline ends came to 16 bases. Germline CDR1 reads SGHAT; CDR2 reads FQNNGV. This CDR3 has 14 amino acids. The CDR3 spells CASSSQGYLGEQYF. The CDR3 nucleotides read TGTGCCAGCAGCTCCCAGGGTTATCTAGGCGAGCAGTACTTC.

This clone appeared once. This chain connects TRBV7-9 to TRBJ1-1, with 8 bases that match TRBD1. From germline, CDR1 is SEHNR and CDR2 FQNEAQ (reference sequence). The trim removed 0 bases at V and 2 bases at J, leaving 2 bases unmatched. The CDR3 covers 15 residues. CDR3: CASSLAAGGNTEAFF. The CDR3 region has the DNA TGTGCCAGCAGCTTAGCTGCAGGGGGCAACACTGAAGCTTTCTTT.

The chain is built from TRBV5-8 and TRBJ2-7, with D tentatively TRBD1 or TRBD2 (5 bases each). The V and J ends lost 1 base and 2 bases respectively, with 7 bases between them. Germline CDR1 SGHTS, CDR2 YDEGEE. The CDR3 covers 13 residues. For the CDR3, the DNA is TGTGCCAGCAGCTTGAGGGACCCCTACGAGCAGTACTTC. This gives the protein CASSLRDPYEQYF.

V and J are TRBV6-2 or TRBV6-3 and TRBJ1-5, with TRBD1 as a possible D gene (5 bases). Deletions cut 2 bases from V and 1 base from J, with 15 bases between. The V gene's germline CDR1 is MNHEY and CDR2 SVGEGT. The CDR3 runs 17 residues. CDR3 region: CASSYDGAGLSNQPQHF. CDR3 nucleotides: TGTGCCAGCAGTTACGACGGAGCAGGGCTGAGCAATCAGCCCCAGCATTTT.

The CDR3: CASSSPGQSYGYTF. In DNA, the CDR3 is TGTGCCAGCAGTTCCCCGGGACAGTCTTATGGCTACACCTTC. The chain joins TRBV28 to TRBJ1-2, with TRBD1 identical over 7 bases. This CDR3 has 14 amino acids. Germline CDR1 reads MDHEN; CDR2 reads SYDVKM. V dropped 4 bases and J dropped 5; count of bases not matched to a gene: 7.

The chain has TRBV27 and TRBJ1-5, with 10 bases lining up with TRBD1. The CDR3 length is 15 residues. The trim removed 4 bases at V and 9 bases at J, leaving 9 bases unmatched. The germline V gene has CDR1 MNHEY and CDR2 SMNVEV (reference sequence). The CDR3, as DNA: TGTGCCAGCAGTTCAACTGGACAGGGGGTTTGGCCCCAGCATTTT. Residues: CASSSTGQGVWPQHF.

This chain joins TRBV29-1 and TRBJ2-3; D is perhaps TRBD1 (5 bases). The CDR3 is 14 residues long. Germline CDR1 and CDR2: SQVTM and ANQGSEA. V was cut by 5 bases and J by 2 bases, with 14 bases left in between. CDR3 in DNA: TGCAGCGTTATGGCCGAGACAGACACAGATACGCAGTATTTT. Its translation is CSVMAETDTDTQYF.

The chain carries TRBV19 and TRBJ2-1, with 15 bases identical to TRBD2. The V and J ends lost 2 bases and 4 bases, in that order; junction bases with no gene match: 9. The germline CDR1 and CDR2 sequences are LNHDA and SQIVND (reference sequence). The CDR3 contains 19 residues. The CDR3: CASSIRLGLAGGGYNEQFF. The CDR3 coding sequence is TGTGCCAGTAGTATAAGATTGGGACTAGCGGGAGGTGGTTACAATGAGCAGTTCTTC.

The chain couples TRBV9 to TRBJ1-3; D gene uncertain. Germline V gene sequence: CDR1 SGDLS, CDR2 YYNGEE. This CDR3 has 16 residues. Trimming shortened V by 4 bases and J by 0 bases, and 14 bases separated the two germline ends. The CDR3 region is CASSRRAASSGNTIYF. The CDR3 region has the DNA TGTGCCAGCAGCCGGAGGGCTGCTAGCTCTGGAAACACCATATATTTT.

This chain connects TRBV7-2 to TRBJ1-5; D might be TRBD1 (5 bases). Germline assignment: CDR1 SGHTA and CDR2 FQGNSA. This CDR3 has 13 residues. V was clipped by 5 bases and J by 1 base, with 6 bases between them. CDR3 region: CASSRDSNQPQHF. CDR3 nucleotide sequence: TGTGCCAGCAGCCGGGACAGCAATCAGCCCCAGCATTTT. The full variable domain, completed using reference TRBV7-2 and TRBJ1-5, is GAGVSQSPSNKVTEKGKDVELRCDPISGHTALYWYRQSLGQGLEFLIYFQGNSAPDKSGLPSDRFSAERTGGSVSTLTIQRTQQEDSAVYLCASSRDSNQPQHFGDGTRLSIL.

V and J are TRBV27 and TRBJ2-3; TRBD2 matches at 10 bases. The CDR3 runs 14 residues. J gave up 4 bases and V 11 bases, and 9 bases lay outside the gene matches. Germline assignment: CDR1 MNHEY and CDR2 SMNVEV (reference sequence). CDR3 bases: TGTGCCGTATCTGTCCTAGCGGGGGCAGATACGCAGTATTTT. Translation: CAVSVLAGADTQYF.

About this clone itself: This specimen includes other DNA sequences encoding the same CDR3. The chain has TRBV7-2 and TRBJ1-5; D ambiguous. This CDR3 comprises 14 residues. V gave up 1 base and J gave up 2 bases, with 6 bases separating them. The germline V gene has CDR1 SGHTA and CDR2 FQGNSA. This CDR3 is CASSLVGGNQPQHF. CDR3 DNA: TGTGCCAGCAGCTTAGTGGGCGGCAATCAGCCCCAGCATTTT.

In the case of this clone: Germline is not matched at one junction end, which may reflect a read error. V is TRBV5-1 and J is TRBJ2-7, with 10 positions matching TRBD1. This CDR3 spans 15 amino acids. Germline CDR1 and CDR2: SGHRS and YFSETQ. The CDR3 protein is CASSFGQGVYYKQYF. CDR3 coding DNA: TGCGCCAGCAGCTTCGGACAGGGGGTATACTACAAGCAGTACTTC.

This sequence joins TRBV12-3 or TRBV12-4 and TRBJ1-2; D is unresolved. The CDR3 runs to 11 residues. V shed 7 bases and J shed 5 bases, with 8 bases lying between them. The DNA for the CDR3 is TGTGCCAGCACTCTAGGGTATGGCTACACCTTC. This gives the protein CASTLGYGYTF.